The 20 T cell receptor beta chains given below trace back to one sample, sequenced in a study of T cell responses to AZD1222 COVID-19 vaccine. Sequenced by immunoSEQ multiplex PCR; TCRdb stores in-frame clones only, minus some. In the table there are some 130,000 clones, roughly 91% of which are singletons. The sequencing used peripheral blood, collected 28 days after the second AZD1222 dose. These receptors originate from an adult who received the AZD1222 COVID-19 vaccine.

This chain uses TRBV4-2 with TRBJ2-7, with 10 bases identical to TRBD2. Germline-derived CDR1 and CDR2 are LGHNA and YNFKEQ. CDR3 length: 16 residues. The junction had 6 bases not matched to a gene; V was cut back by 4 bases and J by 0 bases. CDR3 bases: TGTGCCAGCAGCCGCGGTAGCGGGAGGTCCTCCTACGAGCAGTACTTC. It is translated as CASSRGSGRSSYEQYF.

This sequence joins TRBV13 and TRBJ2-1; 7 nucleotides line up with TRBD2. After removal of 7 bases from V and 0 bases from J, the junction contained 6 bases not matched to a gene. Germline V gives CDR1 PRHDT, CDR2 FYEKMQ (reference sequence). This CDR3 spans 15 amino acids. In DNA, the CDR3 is TGTGCCAGCACCCGCCAGCGGGGCTCCTACAATGAGCAGTTCTTC. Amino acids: CASTRQRGSYNEQFF.

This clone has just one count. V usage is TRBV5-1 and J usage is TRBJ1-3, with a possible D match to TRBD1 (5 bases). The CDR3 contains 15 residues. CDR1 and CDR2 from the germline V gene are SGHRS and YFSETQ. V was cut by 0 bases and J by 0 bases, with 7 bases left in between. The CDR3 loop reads CASSLGQSSGNTIYF. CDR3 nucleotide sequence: TGCGCCAGCAGCTTGGGACAGAGCTCTGGAAACACCATATATTTT. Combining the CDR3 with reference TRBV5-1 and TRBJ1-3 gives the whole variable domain KAGVTQTPRYLIKTRGQQVTLSCSPISGHRSVSWYQQTPGQGLQFLFEYFSETQRNKGNFPGRFSGRQFSNSRSEMNVSTLELGDSALYLCASSLGQSSGNTIYFGEGSWLTVV.

The CDR3 nucleotides read TGTGCCAGCAGCCAAGAAACACGAAATCAGCCCCAGCATTTT. As protein: CASSQETRNQPQHF. The V call is TRBV4-2, the J call TRBJ1-5; no definite D call. Trimming cost V 0 bases and J 4 bases, with 7 bases left between them. Per germline, CDR1 LGHNA and CDR2 YNFKEQ. The CDR3 consists of 14 residues.

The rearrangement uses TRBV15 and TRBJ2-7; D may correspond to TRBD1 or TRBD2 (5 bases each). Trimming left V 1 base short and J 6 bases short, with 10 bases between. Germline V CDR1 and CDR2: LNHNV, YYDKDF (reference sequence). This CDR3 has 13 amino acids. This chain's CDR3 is CATSRGWGSEQYF. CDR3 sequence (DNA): TGTGCCACCAGCAGAGGGTGGGGGTCCGAGCAGTACTTC.

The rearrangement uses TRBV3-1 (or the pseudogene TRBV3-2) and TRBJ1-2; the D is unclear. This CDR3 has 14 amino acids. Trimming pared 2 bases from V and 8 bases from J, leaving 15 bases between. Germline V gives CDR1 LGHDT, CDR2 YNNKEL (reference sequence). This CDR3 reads CASSQFIGGNGYTF. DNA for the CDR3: TGTGCCAGCAGCCAATTTATTGGAGGGAACGGCTACACCTTC.

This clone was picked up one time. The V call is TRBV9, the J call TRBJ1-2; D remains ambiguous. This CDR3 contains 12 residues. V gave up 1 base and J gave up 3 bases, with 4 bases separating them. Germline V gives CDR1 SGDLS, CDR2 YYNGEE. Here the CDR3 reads CASSVSDYGYTF. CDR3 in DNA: TGTGCCAGCAGCGTATCAGACTATGGCTACACCTTC.

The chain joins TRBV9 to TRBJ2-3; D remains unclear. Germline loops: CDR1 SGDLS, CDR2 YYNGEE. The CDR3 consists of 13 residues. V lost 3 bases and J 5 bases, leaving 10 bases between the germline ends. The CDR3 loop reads CASSGPRGDTQYF. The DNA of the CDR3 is TGTGCCAGCAGCGGACCCCGTGGAGATACGCAGTATTTT.

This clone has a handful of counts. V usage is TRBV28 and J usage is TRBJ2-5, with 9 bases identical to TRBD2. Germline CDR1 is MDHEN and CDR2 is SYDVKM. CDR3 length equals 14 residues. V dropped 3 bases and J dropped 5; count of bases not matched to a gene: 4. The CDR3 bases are TGTGCCAGCAGTTTCTTTGCGGGAGGGGAGACCCAGTACTTC. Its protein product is CASSFFAGGETQYF.

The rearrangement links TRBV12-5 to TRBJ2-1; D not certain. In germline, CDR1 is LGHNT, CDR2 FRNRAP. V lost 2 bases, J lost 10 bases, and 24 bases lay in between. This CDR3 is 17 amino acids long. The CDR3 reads CASGLRMWADPNLEQFF. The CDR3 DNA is TGTGCTAGTGGTTTGCGGATGTGGGCAGACCCCAACCTGGAGCAGTTCTTC.

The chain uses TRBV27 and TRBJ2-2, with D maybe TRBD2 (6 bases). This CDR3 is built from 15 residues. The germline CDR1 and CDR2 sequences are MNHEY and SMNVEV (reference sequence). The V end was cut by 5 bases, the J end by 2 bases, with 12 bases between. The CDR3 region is CASSLFSGNTGELFF. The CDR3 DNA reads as TGTGCCAGCAGTCTTTTTAGCGGTAACACCGGGGAGCTGTTTTTT.

The CDR3 DNA reads TGTGCCAGCAGCTCTCGGGACAGGGGGCAGGGCACCGGGGAGCTGTTTTTT. The encoded protein is CASSSRDRGQGTGELFF. This sequence joins TRBV11-2 and TRBJ2-2, with TRBD1 matching over 12 bases. The CDR3 loop spans 17 amino acids. Germline V lookup: CDR1 SGHAT, CDR2 FQNNGV. With 4 bases clipped from V and 4 bases from J, the junction kept 7 bases outside the gene matches.

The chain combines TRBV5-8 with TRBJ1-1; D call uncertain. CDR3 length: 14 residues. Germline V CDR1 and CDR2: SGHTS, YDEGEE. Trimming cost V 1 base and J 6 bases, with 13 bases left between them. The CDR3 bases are TGTGCCAGCAGCTTGCAGGTCCTGCACGCTGAAGCTTTCTTT. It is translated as CASSLQVLHAEAFF.

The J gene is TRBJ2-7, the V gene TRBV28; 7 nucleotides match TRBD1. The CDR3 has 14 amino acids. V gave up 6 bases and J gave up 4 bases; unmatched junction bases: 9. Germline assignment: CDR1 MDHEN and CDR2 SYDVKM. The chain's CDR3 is CASSTTGESYEQYF. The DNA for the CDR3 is TGTGCCAGCAGCACCACAGGGGAGTCGTACGAGCAGTACTTC.

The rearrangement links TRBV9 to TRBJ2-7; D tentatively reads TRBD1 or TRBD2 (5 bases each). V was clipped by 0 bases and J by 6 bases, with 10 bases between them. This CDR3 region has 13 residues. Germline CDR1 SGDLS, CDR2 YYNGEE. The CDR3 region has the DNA TGTGCCAGCAGCGTAGCGCCGGGGCGCGAGCAGTACTTC. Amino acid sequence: CASSVAPGREQYF.

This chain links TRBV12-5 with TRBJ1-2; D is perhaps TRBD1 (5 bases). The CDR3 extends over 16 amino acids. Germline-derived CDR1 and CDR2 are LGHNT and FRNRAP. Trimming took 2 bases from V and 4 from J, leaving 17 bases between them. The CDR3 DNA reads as TGTGCTAGTGGTTTGACGCGGGGGGTGCGGAGCTATGGCTACACCTTC. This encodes CASGLTRGVRSYGYTF.

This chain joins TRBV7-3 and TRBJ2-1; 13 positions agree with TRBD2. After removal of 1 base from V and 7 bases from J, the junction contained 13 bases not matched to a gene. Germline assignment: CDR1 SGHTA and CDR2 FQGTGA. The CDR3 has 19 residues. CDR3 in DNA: TGTGCCAGCAGCTTAAGGACTAGCGGGAGCCTGGGTCACAAAAATGAGCAGTTCTTC. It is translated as CASSLRTSGSLGHKNEQFF.

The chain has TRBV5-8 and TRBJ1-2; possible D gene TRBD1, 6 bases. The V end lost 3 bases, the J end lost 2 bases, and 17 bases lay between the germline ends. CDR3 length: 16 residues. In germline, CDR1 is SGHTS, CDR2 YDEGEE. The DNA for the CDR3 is TGTGCCAGCAGCTCCTGGGGGGGCACCCCAAACTATGGCTACACCTTC. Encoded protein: CASSSWGGTPNYGYTF.

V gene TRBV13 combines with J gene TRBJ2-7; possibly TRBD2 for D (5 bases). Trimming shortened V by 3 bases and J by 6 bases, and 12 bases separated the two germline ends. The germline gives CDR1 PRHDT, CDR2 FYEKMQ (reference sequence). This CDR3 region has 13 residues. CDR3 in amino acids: CASSFSGNGEQYF. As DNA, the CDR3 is TGTGCCAGCAGCTTCTCCGGGAACGGCGAGCAGTACTTC.

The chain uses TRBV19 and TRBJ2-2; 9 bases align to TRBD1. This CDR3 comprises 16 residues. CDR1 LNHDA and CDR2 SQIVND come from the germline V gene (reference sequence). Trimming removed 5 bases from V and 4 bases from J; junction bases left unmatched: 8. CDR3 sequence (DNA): TGTGCCAGTAGTGTTTTTGGACAGGGGAGCACCGGGGAGCTGTTTTTT. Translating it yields CASSVFGQGSTGELFF.